The rows below give T cell receptor beta chains drawn from one sample of a study of vaccination and CD4 T cells after COVID-19. These receptors' antigens are unknown. MiXCR was run by TCRdb on the PCR reads, yielding one entry per CDR3 protein. The data contain about 12,000 distinct CDR3 sequences, around 40% of them singletons. Input material: cultured CD4+ T cells from blood. These receptors were obtained from a human donor with COVID-19. CDR3s include the opening cysteine and the closing phenylalanine or tryptophan. The order of the fields is D gene, clone size, J gene, V gene, CDR3 protein, CDR3 DNA. D genes are given only for firm matches. Not every row has a clone size; where given, it reads once, few, many or a size class.

>TRBD1|few|TRBJ2-7|TRBV6-1
CASTQRTGTGGVEQYF
TGTGCCAGCACCCAAAGGACCGGGACAGGGGGCGTCGAGCAGTACTTC
>.|few|TRBJ1-2|TRBV7-6
CASSPAGASGYGYTF
TGTGCCAGCAGCCCCGCGGGGGCTTCGGGCTATGGCTACACCTTC
>.|once|TRBJ1-4|TRBV6-1
CASSEVEGTEKLFF
TGTGCCAGCAGTGAAGTGGAGGGAACCGAAAAACTGTTTTTT
>.|.|TRBJ1-5|TRBV5-1
CASSLDGNQPQHF
TGCGCCAGCAGCTTGGATGGGAATCAGCCCCAGCATTTT
>TRBD1|few|TRBJ1-1|TRBV20-1
CSAQTGKLTEAFF
TGCAGTGCTCAGACAGGGAAGCTCACTGAAGCTTTCTTT
>TRBD1|.|TRBJ2-5|TRBV5-1
CASSLAGQGETQYF
TGCGCCAGCAGCTTGGCAGGACAGGGGGAGACCCAGTACTTC
>.|once|TRBJ1-3|TRBV5-1
CASSLGAGNSGNTIYF
TGCGCCAGCAGCTTGGGGGCAGGCAACTCTGGAAACACCATATATTTT
>.|.|TRBJ1-6|TRBV25-1
CASRVAGQKTPLHF
TGTGCCAGCAGGGTGGCGGGGCAAAAGACACCCCTCCACTTT
>.|.|TRBJ1-6|TRBV30
CAWVGTTNSPLHF
TGTGCCTGGGTCGGGACAACTAATTCACCCCTCCACTTT
>.|few|TRBJ1-6|TRBV30
CAWSREAYNSPLHF
TGTGCCTGGAGCCGGGAGGCCTATAATTCACCCCTCCACTTT
>.|.|TRBJ2-3|TRBV12-3/TRBV12-4
CASSQGRVSTDTQYF
TGTGCCAGCAGCCAGGGAAGGGTAAGCACAGATACGCAGTATTTT
>.|.|TRBJ2-3|TRBV18
CASSLLRDTVTDTQYF
TGTGCCAGCTCACTCCTCCGGGACACCGTCACAGATACGCAGTATTTT
>.|few|TRBJ2-1|TRBV6-5
CASSYSEGNEQFF
TGTGCCAGCAGTTACTCGGAGGGAAATGAGCAGTTCTTC
>.|.|TRBJ1-5|TRBV20-1
CSASKGGGVSNQPQHF
TGCAGTGCTAGCAAAGGCGGAGGAGTCAGCAATCAGCCCCAGCATTTT
>.|few|TRBJ1-6|TRBV28
CASSLGTNNSPLHF
TGTGCCAGCAGTTTAGGGACAAATAATTCACCCCTCCACTTT
>.|.|TRBJ1-5|TRBV12-3/TRBV12-4
CASSLAVGSSQPQHF
TGTGCCAGCAGTTTAGCTGTGGGGAGCTCCCAGCCCCAGCATTTT
>.|.|TRBJ1-6|TRBV5-1
CASSLDGMDGLLWF
TGCGCCAGCAGCTTGGACGGTATGGATGGACTGCTATGGTTT
>.|few|TRBJ1-3|TRBV2
CASHSGNTIYF
TGTGCCAGCCACTCTGGAAACACCATATATTTT
>.|few|TRBJ1-5|TRBV18
CASSPAQSNQPQHF
TGTGCCAGCTCACCGGCCCAGAGCAATCAGCCCCAGCATTTT
>TRBD1|once|TRBJ2-1|TRBV2
CASSQTPPGTGAKSSYNEQFF
TGTGCCAGCAGTCAGACACCTCCCGGGACAGGGGCCAAAAGCTCCTACAATGAGCAGTTCTTC
>TRBD1|few|TRBJ1-6|TRBV7-7
CARSGGIYNSPLHF
TGTGCTAGGTCAGGGGGCATCTATAATTCACCCCTCCACTTT
>.|.|TRBJ2-7|TRBV11-3
CASSFPGTPAYEQYF
TGTGCCAGCAGCTTTCCCGGGACTCCTGCCTACGAGCAGTACTTC
>TRBD1|few|TRBJ1-6|TRBV6-5
CASSFLPTGNFNSPLHF
TGTGCCAGCAGTTTCCTCCCGACAGGGAACTTTAATTCACCCCTCCACTTT